This is a list of T cell receptor beta chains from one sample in a study of CD8+CD57+ T cells in acquired aplastic anemia. TCRdb reprocessed the reads with MiXCR, giving one entry per CDR3 protein. The table lists hundreds of thousands of distinct CDR3 sequences, 60% to 80% of them singletons, with 4% in the top ten. Sequenced: sorted CD4+, CD8+, or CD8+CD57+ T cells (not recorded which) from PBMCs. These receptors were taken from a human donor in good health, serving as a control. CDR3s include the opening cysteine and the closing phenylalanine or tryptophan. A D gene is named only where the DNA matches it firmly. Clone size, where shown, is once, few, many, or a class for clones that have expanded.

v_call	clone_size	j_call	d_call	cdr3_nt	cdr3_aa
TRBV7-9	NA	TRBJ2-7	TRBD1	TGTGCCAGCGCTTCCCGACAGGGGGCACGCGAGCAGTACTTC	CASASRQGAREQYF
TRBV11-3	once	TRBJ2-1	NA	TGTGCCAGCAGCTTTACCAGCAGTAATGAGCAGTTCTTC	CASSFTSSNEQFF
TRBV7-3	NA	TRBJ2-2	NA	TGTGCCAGCAGCTTACTGGGAGATCAGCCCCAGCAGTTTTTTTTT	CASSLLGDQPQQFFF
TRBV20-1	NA	TRBJ2-7	NA	TGCAGTGCTAGGGCCGATAGCTCCTACGAGCAGTACTTC	CSARADSSYEQYF
TRBV7-3	NA	TRBJ2-1	TRBD2	TGTGCCAGCAGCGCCGGTAGCGGGGCGCAGGCCGATGAGCAGTTCTTC	CASSAGSGAQADEQFF
TRBV7-9	NA	TRBJ1-2	NA	TGTCCCAGCAGCTCCACAGGACACGGAAGTGGCTACACCTTC	CPSSSTGHGSGYTF
TRBV7-9	NA	TRBJ2-3	TRBD2	TGTGCCAGCAGCTCAGGCGGGGGGGCGTTATGCACGCAGTATTTT	CASSSGGGALCTQYF
TRBV29-1	NA	TRBJ2-3	TRBD2	TGCAGCGTTGACACTAGCGGGGGGCTCACAGATACGCAGTATTTT	CSVDTSGGLTDTQYF
TRBV10-1	NA	TRBJ2-7	NA	TGCGCCAGCAGTGAGTCGACAGCCTACGAGCAGTACTTC	CASSESTAYEQYF
TRBV24-1	NA	TRBJ2-5	TRBD1	TGTGCCACCAGTGCGTTGAACCGGGGACAGGGGGGAGAAGAGACCCAGTACTTC	CATSALNRGQGGEETQYF
TRBV2	NA	TRBJ1-4	NA	TGTGCCAGCAGCACGGACAAGGGTGATGAAAAACTGTTCTTT	CASSTDKGDEKLFF
TRBV12-3/TRBV12-4	NA	TRBJ1-6	TRBD1	TGTGCCAGCGGACAGACAGGGGCGACCTATAATTCACCCCTCCACTTT	CASGQTGATYNSPLHF
TRBV9	NA	TRBJ1-5	NA	TGTGCCAGCAGCCCCCAGCGGCTACGGCCCCCCCAGCATTTT	CASSPQRLRPPQHF
TRBV11-3	NA	TRBJ1-5	TRBD1	TGTGCCAGCAGCTCCGGACAGGGGGGGGGATCGGAGCCCCAGCATTTT	CASSSGQGGGSEPQHF
TRBV5-1	many	TRBJ2-1	NA	TGCGCCAGCAGCTTCGGGCAGCGCGAAGAGCAGTTCTTC	CASSFGQREEQFF
TRBV2	once	TRBJ1-3	NA	TGTGCCAGCAGTGTCAGGGCCTCTGGAAACACCATATATTTT	CASSVRASGNTIYF
TRBV20-1	NA	TRBJ2-1	NA	TGCAGTGCTAGAAGAGGGAGCGACAGGTACAATGAGCAGTTCTTC	CSARRGSDRYNEQFF
TRBV19	many	TRBJ2-1	TRBD2	TGTGCCAGTAGTGTGCAAGCGGGGGGGAGGAATGAGCAGTTCTTC	CASSVQAGGRNEQFF
TRBV7-6	NA	TRBJ2-1	NA	TGTGCCAGCAGCCTGAAAATGGCGGGGGCGCCATATGAGCAGTTCTTC	CASSLKMAGAPYEQFF
TRBV29-1	many	TRBJ1-2	NA	TGCAGCGTCGCTGTGGACAAGATCTATGGCTACACCTTC	CSVAVDKIYGYTF
TRBV9	NA	TRBJ1-2	NA	TGTGCCAGCAGCTATAGCACACAGAGCAATGGGCAGTCCTTC	CASSYSTQSNGQSF
TRBV3-2	many	TRBJ2-1	NA	TGTGCCAGCAGCCAAATGAGGGGCAATGAGCAGTTCTTC	CASSQMRGNEQFF
TRBV15	NA	TRBJ2-1	NA	TGTGCCACCAGCCCGAGAGGGCAGGGTCTCAATGAGCAGTTCTTC	CATSPRGQGLNEQFF
TRBV12-3/TRBV12-4	NA	TRBJ2-3	TRBD2	TGTGCCAGCAGTCCCGGGGGGGTCACAGATACGCAGTATTTT	CASSPGGVTDTQYF
TRBV12-3/TRBV12-4	NA	TRBJ1-5	NA	TGTGCCAGGAACCGTGGGGGAAGGGATCAGCCCCAGCATTTT	CARNRGGRDQPQHF
TRBV5-6	NA	TRBJ2-5	NA	TGTGCCAGCAGCCTACCGGGCGGAAACCAAGAGACCCAGTACTTC	CASSLPGGNQETQYF
TRBV9	NA	TRBJ1-2	NA	TGTGCCAGCAGCTTAAAAGGGCGCCTAGCTAAGCACTACACCTTC	CASSLKGRLAKHYTF
TRBV10-3	once	TRBJ1-1	NA	TGTGCCATCAGTGAGGCTCCGGTGGCTTTCTTC	CAISEAPVAFF
TRBV7-3	NA	TRBJ1-6	NA	TGTGCCAGCAGCTTCGAAGGGGCGCCTGTGCCACCCCACCACTTT	CASSFEGAPVPPHHF
TRBV9	NA	TRBJ2-7	NA	TGCGCCAGCAGCCTGGAGTGCAGGGTCTACGAGCAGTACTTC	CASSLECRVYEQYF
TRBV9	NA	TRBJ1-1	NA	TGTGCCAGCAGTATACGGGCCAGGGAGTGGACCGAGCCTTTCTTT	CASSIRAREWTEPFF
TRBV7-2	NA	TRBJ2-7	NA	TGTGCCAGCAGCTACCAGACTGGTGGATTGAACAAGCAGTACTTC	CASSYQTGGLNKQYF
TRBV19	NA	TRBJ1-6	NA	TGCGCCAGTAGTACTGGGCCAAACAATGCACCCCTCCACTTT	CASSTGPNNAPLHF
TRBV7-9	NA	TRBJ1-2	NA	TGTGCCAGCAGCTTCCACGGGGGAGTAAGAGCAAACTATGGCTACACCTTC	CASSFHGGVRANYGYTF